These 20 T cell receptor beta chains were all obtained from the same sample, sequenced in a study of cytomegalovirus exposure and HLA in healthy donors. PCR amplification relied on 60 Vbeta primers (plus 13 Jbeta primers). Measured with immunoSEQ multiplex PCR; TCRdb has only the in-frame clones, and not every one. This listing includes about 58,000 clones. The sequenced material came from PBMCs. These receptors came from a male donor in good health and CMV-seronegative.

The rearrangement links TRBV28 to TRBJ1-1, with D maybe TRBD1 (6 bases). Deletions cut 4 bases from V and 3 bases from J, with 12 bases between. The CDR3 is 14 residues long. The V gene's germline CDR1 is MDHEN and CDR2 SYDVKM. CDR3 loop: CASSSPPGDTEAFF. CDR3 nucleotides: TGTGCCAGCAGTTCCCCCCCAGGGGACACTGAAGCTTTCTTT.

The rearrangement uses TRBV6-1 and TRBJ2-7, with a tentative D call TRBD2 (6 bases). The CDR3 sequence is 16 residues long. Per germline, CDR1 MNHNS and CDR2 SASEGT. V lost 4 bases and J lost 7, with 23 bases in between. CDR3 residues: CASSGTGEASFLEQYF. CDR3 DNA: TGTGCCAGCAGTGGGACGGGGGAAGCGTCATTTCTAGAGCAGTACTTC.

The CDR3 DNA reads TGTGCCAGCAGTTTACAGGACAGGGCGGCCAAAAACATTCAGTACTTC. It is translated as CASSLQDRAAKNIQYF. V usage is TRBV28 and J usage is TRBJ2-4; 8 bases are shared with TRBD1. This CDR3 has 16 amino acids. CDR1 MDHEN and CDR2 SYDVKM come from the germline V gene. Germline trimming cut 2 bases from V and 1 base from J; bases unmatched to any gene: 4.

The chain's CDR3 is CASSQYGLAGGYEQYF. CDR3 bases: TGTGCCAGCAGCCAGTATGGACTAGCGGGGGGGTACGAGCAGTACTTC. The V gene is TRBV7-2, the J gene TRBJ2-7, with TRBD2 matching 15 bases. Trimming at V came to 5 bases and at J to 4 bases, leaving 6 bases not matched to a gene. Per the germline V gene, CDR1 is SGHTA and CDR2 is FQGNSA. This CDR3 is built from 16 residues.

J is TRBJ2-1 and V is TRBV19; 7 positions agree with TRBD1. Per the germline V gene, CDR1 is LNHDA and CDR2 is SQIVND (reference sequence). CDR3 size: 14 residues. V trimming: 9 bases; J trimming: 5 bases; junction bases outside the gene matches: 10. The CDR3 here is CASHGQETHNEQFF. The CDR3, as DNA: TGTGCCAGCCACGGACAGGAGACGCACAATGAGCAGTTCTTC.

The genes are TRBV7-9 and TRBJ1-2, with D maybe TRBD1 (5 bases). Germline loops: CDR1 SEHNR, CDR2 FQNEAQ (reference sequence). The CDR3 sequence is 14 residues long. The V end lost 1 base, the J end lost 7 bases, and 13 bases lay between the germline ends. The CDR3 region has the DNA TGTGCCAGCAGCTTAGTTGTTAGGGGCAGTGGCTACACCTTC. Protein: CASSLVVRGSGYTF.

CDR3 DNA: TGTGCCAGCAGCCCGGAGGACAGGATGAACACTGAAGCTTTCTTT. This sequence encodes CASSPEDRMNTEAFF. V is TRBV7-9 and J is TRBJ1-1; TRBD1 matches at 7 bases. CDR3 length equals 15 residues. Unmatched junction bases numbered 6, after V lost 5 bases and J lost 0 bases. Germline CDR1 SEHNR, CDR2 FQNEAQ (reference sequence).

The CDR3, as DNA: TGTGCCAGCAGCGTAGACGGAAACACCGGAGCAGATACGCAGTATTTT. It codes for CASSVDGNTGADTQYF. The chain links TRBV9 to TRBJ2-3, with D uncertain. The CDR3 has 16 residues. Germline V gives CDR1 SGDLS, CDR2 YYNGEE. Trimming took 0 bases from V and 4 from J, leaving 15 bases between them.

V usage is TRBV28 and J usage is TRBJ1-2, with 12 bases lining up with TRBD1. Germline V gene lookup returns CDR1 MDHEN and CDR2 SYDVKM. J lost 6 bases, V lost 7 bases, and 9 bases had no gene match. This CDR3 spans 15 amino acids. CDR3 in amino acids: CASTSGQGAFDGYTF. The DNA of the CDR3 is TGTGCCAGCACATCGGGACAGGGGGCGTTCGATGGCTACACCTTC.

This chain links TRBV7-2 with TRBJ2-5; maybe TRBD1 (6 bases). The J call may be faulty, since TRBJ2-7 better matches the DNA end. Germline assignment: CDR1 SGHTA and CDR2 FQGNSA. The CDR3 has 14 amino acids. CDR3 protein: CASRRNRDAYEQYF. The CDR3 DNA is TGTGCCAGCAGGCGTAACAGGGATGCCTACGAGCAGTACTTC.

This rearrangement joins TRBV5-1 to TRBJ2-5; the match to TRBD1 covers 8 bases. CDR1 is SGHRS and CDR2 is YFSETQ in the germline V gene. V trimming: 2 bases; J trimming: 2 bases; junction bases outside the gene matches: 8. This CDR3 has 16 amino acids. CDR3 amino acids: CASSFGDRTGQETQYF. CDR3 nucleotides: TGCGCCAGCAGCTTTGGGGACCGGACAGGGCAAGAGACCCAGTACTTC.

CDR3 in amino acids: CASVRGNEQFF. For the CDR3, the DNA is TGTGCCAGCGTCAGGGGCAATGAGCAGTTCTTC. This chain joins TRBV7-2 and TRBJ2-1; a weak D match, TRBD1 (6 bases). The V gene lost 8 bases and the J gene lost 6 bases, with 8 bases spanning the gap. The germline CDR1 and CDR2 sequences are SGHTA and FQGNSA. CDR3 length: 11 residues.

In DNA, the CDR3 is TGCGCCAGCAGCCAAGTAGGACCAGCGGGGGATTTCAATGAGCAGTTCTTC. As protein: CASSQVGPAGDFNEQFF. The chain links TRBV4-3 to TRBJ2-1, with TRBD2 matching 8 bases. Germline CDR1 LGHNA, CDR2 YSLEER. Trimming removed 1 base from V and 6 bases from J; junction bases left unmatched: 11. The CDR3 covers 17 residues.

This sequence joins TRBV28 and TRBJ2-7, with TRBD2 identical over 9 bases. Germline CDR1 reads MDHEN; CDR2 reads SYDVKM. The V segment lost 5 bases and the J segment 6 bases; nucleotides outside the gene matches: 8. CDR3 length: 14 amino acids. The CDR3 protein is CASSLEGGRVEQYF. The DNA for the CDR3 is TGTGCCAGCAGTCTGGAGGGCGGGAGGGTCGAGCAGTACTTC.

The chain carries TRBV30 and TRBJ1-2; D is perhaps TRBD1 (5 bases). This CDR3 is 11 amino acids long. V was pared by 4 bases and J by 8 bases, with 11 bases between. Germline assignment: CDR1 GTSNPN and CDR2 SVGIG (reference sequence). The CDR3 nucleotides read TGTGCCTGGATGCTGGGGCTCGGCTACACCTTC. Translating gives CAWMLGLGYTF. Using reference TRBV30 and TRBJ1-2 for the parts outside the CDR3, the full variable domain is SQTIHQWPATLVQPVGSPLSLECTVEGTSNPNLYWYRQAAGRGLQLLFYSVGIGQISSEVPQNLSASRPQDRQFILSSKKLLLSDSGFYLCAWMLGLGYTFGSGTRLTVV.

The V gene is TRBV19, the J gene TRBJ1-5, with no clear D. This CDR3 comprises 14 residues. Germline values: CDR1 LNHDA, CDR2 SQIVND (reference sequence). Trimming stripped 11 bases from V and 2 bases from J, with 16 bases between. The CDR3 is CAVTAPGGNQPQHF. CDR3 nucleotide sequence: TGTGCCGTAACCGCTCCCGGGGGCAATCAGCCCCAGCATTTT.

V and J are TRBV5-1 and TRBJ2-7; TRBD1 aligns across 10 bases. The germline CDR1 and CDR2 sequences are SGHRS and YFSETQ. The V and J ends lost 4 bases and 7 bases, in that order; junction bases with no gene match: 8. There are 14 residues in the CDR3. The CDR3 sequence is CASSPGQGDREQYF. CDR3 nucleotide sequence: TGCGCCAGCAGCCCTGGACAGGGGGATAGGGAGCAGTACTTC.

Of note for this clone: Other DNA sequences in this sample translate to the same CDR3. This rearrangement joins TRBV27 to TRBJ2-2, with D tentatively TRBD1 (5 bases). CDR3 size: 15 residues. The ends were cut back, 2 bases at V and 7 bases at J, with 14 bases in the middle. Per the germline V gene, CDR1 is MNHEY and CDR2 is SMNVEV (reference sequence). In DNA, the CDR3 is TGTGCCAGCAGTTTAGTAGGGGTGCGAATCGGGGAGCTGTTTTTT. Protein sequence: CASSLVGVRIGELFF.

The CDR3 DNA is TGTGCCAGCAGTTACAAAGCGTCTTCAGGAGGGACCCAGTACTTC. Translating gives CASSYKASSGGTQYF. The chain couples TRBV6-5 to TRBJ2-5, with TRBD2 as a possible D gene (5 bases). The CDR3 spans 15 residues. The V end was cut by 2 bases, the J end by 7 bases, with 17 bases between. The V gene's germline CDR1 is MNHEY and CDR2 SVGAGI.

The CDR3 is CASSPRSGRAYNEQFF. DNA of the CDR3: TGTGCCAGCAGCCCCCGTAGCGGGAGAGCCTACAATGAGCAGTTCTTC. The V and J genes are TRBV7-9 and TRBJ2-1; TRBD2 matches 9 bases. The CDR3 loop spans 16 amino acids. Germline V lookup: CDR1 SEHNR, CDR2 FQNEAQ (reference sequence). J was trimmed by 2 bases and V by 5 bases; bases with no gene match: 7.